The 15 T cell receptor beta chains in this list originate from one sample, sequenced in a study of cytomegalovirus exposure and HLA in healthy donors. The PCR used 60 Vbeta and 13 Jbeta primers. The repertoire was sequenced with immunoSEQ multiplex PCR; TCRdb's copy has only in-frame clones and lacks some. Altogether approximately 220,000 clones are present, around 79% being singletons, with the ten largest covering under 0.25%. The sequenced sample consisted of PBMCs. The receptors derive from a girl aged 2-9 years in good health and CMV-seronegative.

As regards this clone: The junction differs from germline at one of its ends, possibly a read error. The chain links TRBV7-9 to TRBJ1-2; D uncertain. Germline loops: CDR1 SEHNR, CDR2 FQNEAQ (reference sequence). The length of the CDR3 is 12 residues. This CDR3 reads CSSSQVNYGYTF. CDR3 DNA sequence: TGTTCCAGCAGCCAGGTTAACTATGGCTACACCTTC.

This sequence joins TRBV10-2 and TRBJ2-7; D may be TRBD2 (5 bases). Trimming shortened V by 0 bases and J by 3 bases, and 18 bases separated the two germline ends. Looked up from germline, CDR1 is WSHSY and CDR2 is SAAADI. CDR3 length equals 17 residues. CDR3 loop: CASSESIVRLTLYEQYF. The CDR3 nucleotides read TGCGCCAGCAGTGAGTCGATAGTAAGACTAACCCTCTACGAGCAGTACTTC.

The chain uses TRBV7-9 and TRBJ2-7; 11 bases are shared with TRBD1. The J segment lost 4 bases and the V segment lost 4 bases, leaving 6 bases of the junction unmatched. The germline gives CDR1 SEHNR, CDR2 FQNEAQ (reference sequence). CDR3 length equals 15 residues. The CDR3 DNA sequence: TGTGCCAGCAGCTCCCGGGACAGGGGGGAATACGAGCAGTACTTC. Encoded protein: CASSSRDRGEYEQYF. The full variable domain, completed using reference TRBV7-9 and TRBJ2-7, is DTGVSQNPRHKITKRGQNVTFRCDPISEHNRLYWYRQTLGQGPEFLTYFQNEAQLEKSRLLSDRFSAERPKGSFSTLEIQRTEQGDSAMYLCASSSRDRGEYEQYFGPGTRLTVT.

The genes are TRBV30 and TRBJ2-1, with D perhaps matching TRBD2 (6 bases). From germline, CDR1 is GTSNPN and CDR2 SVGIG (reference sequence). The length of the CDR3 is 19 residues. The V and J ends lost 5 bases and 0 bases respectively, with 26 bases between them. In DNA, the CDR3 is TGTGCCTGGGGCCTGGAACTAGCTCCCGATATAAGCTCCTACAATGAGCAGTTCTTC. It encodes CAWGLELAPDISSYNEQFF. The variable domain in full, completed from reference TRBV30 and TRBJ2-1, reads SQTIHQWPATLVQPVGSPLSLECTVEGTSNPNLYWYRQAAGRGLQLLFYSVGIGQISSEVPQNLSASRPQDRQFILSSKKLLLSDSGFYLCAWGLELAPDISSYNEQFFGPGTRLTVL.

This clone was observed a single time. This chain links TRBV6-5 with TRBJ1-6; no clear D. This CDR3 is 16 amino acids long. The germline V gene has CDR1 MNHEY and CDR2 SVGAGI. V lost 0 bases and J lost 8, with 14 bases in between. The chain's CDR3 is CASSYSSAPTDSPLHF. The CDR3 nucleotides read TGTGCCAGCAGTTACTCAAGCGCCCCGACGGATTCACCCCTCCACTTT.

The CDR3 region has the DNA TGTGCCAGCAGGAGCGGTCGAGAGTCCTACGAGCAGTACTTC. Its protein is CASRSGRESYEQYF. This chain connects TRBV27 to TRBJ2-7; D possibly corresponds to TRBD2 (5 bases). In germline, CDR1 is MNHEY, CDR2 SMNVEV (reference sequence). V was pared by 6 bases and J by 1 base, with 13 bases between. The CDR3 has 14 amino acids.

The genes are TRBV5-4 and TRBJ2-6, with no clear D. Trimming took 0 bases from V and 2 from J, leaving 6 bases between them. CDR1 is SGHNT, CDR2 YYREEE, per germline (reference sequence). The CDR3 has 15 residues. The CDR3: CASSLGQAGANVLTF. The CDR3 nucleotides read TGTGCCAGCAGCTTGGGGCAGGCTGGGGCCAACGTCCTGACTTTC.

V and J are TRBV19 and TRBJ2-7; possible D gene TRBD1, 6 bases. CDR1 LNHDA and CDR2 SQIVND come from the germline V gene (reference sequence). Trimming stripped 9 bases from V and 3 bases from J, with 12 bases between. The CDR3 length is 12 residues. The CDR3 sequence is CASRDMDYEQYF. In DNA, the CDR3 is TGTGCCAGCCGGGACATGGACTACGAGCAGTACTTC.

This clone was seen a few times. The rearrangement joins TRBV25-1 to TRBJ2-1; 10 nucleotides match TRBD2. Per the germline V gene, CDR1 is MGHDK and CDR2 is SYGVNS. The V and J ends lost 1 base and 9 bases, in that order; junction bases with no gene match: 9. CDR3 length equals 16 residues. The CDR3 sequence: CASSEWSLAGHAEQFF. The CDR3 region has the DNA TGTGCCAGCAGTGAATGGTCACTAGCGGGACACGCTGAGCAGTTCTTC.

CDR3 DNA sequence: TGTGCCAGCAGCCAGGAACATGCCTCCTACAATGAGCAGTTCTTC. It yields the protein CASSQEHASYNEQFF. This chain connects TRBV27 to TRBJ2-1; no definite D call. Trimming cost V 6 bases and J 0 bases, with 12 bases left between them. The length of the CDR3 is 15 residues. Germline V gene sequence: CDR1 MNHEY, CDR2 SMNVEV (reference sequence).

This chain connects TRBV7-9 to TRBJ1-4; tentative D call: TRBD1 (5 bases). The ends were cut back, 4 bases at V and 4 bases at J, with 16 bases in the middle. CDR1 and CDR2 (germline): SEHNR, FQNEAQ (reference sequence). The CDR3 contains 16 residues. This CDR3 reads CASSSPPGQGNEKLFF. CDR3 sequence (DNA): TGTGCCAGCAGCTCACCCCCAGGACAAGGTAATGAAAAACTGTTTTTT.

In its sample, this clone was seen a few times. The V and J genes are TRBV28 and TRBJ1-1; D possibly corresponds to TRBD1 (6 bases). V was clipped by 6 bases and J by 1 base, with 9 bases between them. CDR3 size: 13 residues. From germline, CDR1 is MDHEN and CDR2 SYDVKM. The CDR3 spells CASSSTGNTEAFF. The DNA for the CDR3 is TGTGCCAGCAGCTCGACAGGGAACACTGAAGCTTTCTTT.

The chain uses TRBV6-5 and TRBJ1-5; D gene unclear. The V gene's germline CDR1 is MNHEY and CDR2 SVGAGI. V lost 2 bases and J lost 4, with 6 bases in between. The CDR3 totals 13 residues. The CDR3 loop reads CASSYAMNQPQHF. CDR3 DNA sequence: TGTGCCAGCAGTTACGCGATGAATCAGCCCCAGCATTTT.

CDR3 amino acids: CASTPLSSRYGYTF. The CDR3 DNA sequence: TGTGCCAGCACTCCCCTAAGTAGTCGCTATGGCTACACCTTC. The rearrangement uses TRBV6-1 and TRBJ1-2, with D uncertain. Germline V gene data show CDR1 as MNHNS and CDR2 as SASEGT. CDR3 length: 14 residues. Trimming removed 7 bases at V and 4 bases at J, with 16 bases between.

This clone has only a few counts. J is TRBJ2-3 and V is TRBV7-2; D remains unclear. V lost 5 bases and J 6 bases, leaving 12 bases between the germline ends. This CDR3 has 13 amino acids. Germline CDR1 SGHTA, CDR2 FQGNSA. This CDR3 reads CASSPQRGDTQYF. The CDR3, as DNA: TGTGCCAGCAGCCCGCAAAGAGGCGATACGCAGTATTTT.